This T cell receptor (beta chain) was identified in a study of naive and memory T cell subsets. Findings of the study overall: There was no ground truth to check naive and memory subset results. From naive to CM, EM and EMRA, diversity decreased and Gini increased.

Regarding this clonotype: Its antigen is currently unknown.

Looked up from germline, CDR1 is MNHEY and CDR2 is SVGAGI. The CDR3 contains 13 residues. V dropped 5 bases and J dropped 4 bases, with 12 bases sitting between them. CD4+ T cell IFNgamma after overnight CMV lysate exposure gave donor CMV status. An equimolar mix of two oligonucleotides served as the beta constant-region primer for TRBC1 and TRBC2. Nested alpha and beta constant-region primers with the SP2 primer drove four PCR rounds on ligated cDNA. Ligation attached a single-stranded oligonucleotide with a 12-nucleotide UMI and the SP2 primer to the cDNA 3' end. A single record per CDR3 protein comes from TCRdb applying MiXCR to the UMI-ligation and nested PCR reads. Of 130,000 or so distinct CDR3 sequences in the sample, 36% are singletons; the top ten hold approximately 0.87%.

The TCR comes from a human donor in good health. The V call is TRBV6-5, the J call TRBJ2-7; perhaps TRBD2 as D (5 bases). The sample comprised central memory CD4+ T cells from blood. The CDR3 DNA is TGTGCCAGCAGTCCCCCCCCGGGGTACGAGCAGTACTTC. Amino acids: CASSPPPGYEQYF.